This T cell receptor beta chain was recovered during a study of post-analysis software for immune sequencing data. Each TCR beta cDNA library carried unique molecular identifiers. Using its own MiXCR run on the PCR reads, TCRdb lists one record per CDR3 protein. Of hundreds of thousands of distinct CDR3 sequences detected, roughly 45% appear once; the ten largest clones hold more than 1.5%. Findings and caveats of the study: About 5 TRBV segments (TRBV5-6, TRBV5-1 and TRBV20-1 among them) occurred more frequently in patients than in controls.

V shed 1 base and J shed 5 bases, with 15 bases lying between them. This CDR3 is 16 amino acids long. Details on this clonotype: No antigen is known for it.

The sample taken for sequencing was blood. The chain recombines TRBV12-3 or TRBV12-4 with TRBJ1-5; D remains unclear. This clonotype was obtained from a girl under 18 with multiple sclerosis. The CDR3 is CASSLGFHGEDQPQHF. The CDR3 DNA sequence: TGTGCCAGCAGTTTAGGCTTCCACGGCGAGGATCAGCCCCAGCATTTT.